These 5 T cell receptor beta chains share one sample of origin, sequenced in a study of CD8+ T cells in alopecia areata. Extraction and reverse transcription of RNA yielded cDNA as the sequencing template. Method: immunoSEQ multiplex PCR; TCRdb's copy keeps in-frame clones and lacks some. The table shows 180,000 or so clones, with roughly 59% occurring only once. The sample here was CD4+ T cells sorted from blood, taken at week 0. The receptors were gathered from a human donor with alopecia areata.

The rearrangement joins TRBV5-4 to TRBJ1-1, with TRBD1 as a possible D gene (5 bases). Germline lookup yields CDR1 SGHNT and CDR2 YYREEE (reference sequence). The ends were cut back, 0 bases at V and 1 base at J, with 16 bases in the middle. This CDR3 comprises 17 residues. Written as DNA, the CDR3 is TGTGCCAGCAGCTTGGAACTGACAGTCACGTCGAACACTGAAGCTTTCTTT. It translates to CASSLELTVTSNTEAFF.

In its sample, this clone was seen a few times. This sequence joins TRBV14 and TRBJ1-6; unclear D gene. The CDR3 extends over 12 amino acids. The germline V gene has CDR1 SGHDN and CDR2 FVKESK. The V gene lost 3 bases and the J gene lost 9 bases, with 6 bases spanning the gap. In nucleotides, the CDR3 is TGTGCCAGCAGCCAGGAGGGTTCACCCCTCCACTTT. Translated, it gives CASSQEGSPLHF.

The rearrangement links TRBV5-1 to TRBJ2-2, with D possibly matching TRBD1 (6 bases). V was trimmed by 4 bases and J by 2 bases, leaving 12 bases between them. This CDR3 is 15 amino acids long. CDR1 and CDR2 from the germline V gene are SGHRS and YFSETQ. CDR3 bases: TGCGCCAGCAGCCCCAACAGGGCTAACACCGGGGAGCTGTTTTTT. Residues: CASSPNRANTGELFF.

This clone has a handful of counts. The gene calls are TRBV7-2 and TRBJ1-2; the D is unclear. This CDR3 region has 12 residues. Per the germline V gene, CDR1 is SGHTA and CDR2 is FQGNSA. The V end was cut by 5 bases, the J end by 4 bases, with 8 bases between. The CDR3 spells CASSPSIYGYTF. The CDR3 DNA reads TGTGCCAGCAGCCCATCTATCTATGGCTACACCTTC.

This clone was found a few times. V is TRBV29-1 and J is TRBJ2-1; 8 bases are shared with TRBD2. This CDR3 contains 13 residues. V was clipped by 5 bases and J by 8 bases; unmatched bases: 8. The germline V gene has CDR1 SQVTM and CDR2 ANQGSEA. Written as DNA, the CDR3 is TGCAGCGTTCTAATCTCGGGAGGGGATGAGCAGTTCTTC. Protein sequence: CSVLISGGDEQFF.